This T cell receptor (beta chain) appears in the sequencing data of a study of cytomegalovirus exposure and HLA in healthy donors. Vbeta (60) and Jbeta (13) primers were used in the PCR. Here immunoSEQ multiplex PCR was the method, and the copy in TCRdb shows in-frame clones only, minus some. The sample includes about 140,000 clones, 73% seen only once; the top ten take 1% to 1.5%. The CDR3 covers 17 residues. Germline CDR1 is MNHNS and CDR2 is SASEGT. Between the trimmed V and J ends, which lost 3 bases and 1 base, there was a span of 18 bases. This receptor was obtained from a middle-aged woman in good health and CMV-seronegative. The chain has TRBV6-1 and TRBJ2-5; D perhaps matches TRBD2 (6 bases). The sample comprised PBMCs. CDR3 nucleotide sequence: TGTGCCAGCAGTGACCCCTTTAATAGCGGTATCCAAGAGACCCAGTACTTC. This gives the protein CASSDPFNSGIQETQYF.